The subject of this entry is one T cell receptor (beta chain). The data were obtained in a study of blood T cell repertoires in COVID-19. For the study at large: T cells, B-cell-depleted T cells, or PBMCs supplied cDNA or gDNA.

Enrollees, about 18 to 95 years old, lived in 24 US areas. Membership in each cohort depended on participant-reported clinical history. Recovered status applied to Cohort 3 donors who had two consecutive negative PCRs. It also applied to those with clearance or with symptom resolution. Assay: immunoSEQ multiplex PCR; the TCRdb copy retains only in-frame clones and omits some. Of about 250,000 clones listed, around 85% are singletons. Unmatched junction bases numbered 8, after V lost 1 base and J lost 5 bases. Germline V CDR1 and CDR2: MGHRA, YSYEKL. This CDR3 comprises 17 residues. This receptor was obtained from a woman between 25 and 40 years old who had recovered from COVID-19. The sample taken for sequencing was PBMCs or T cells enriched from blood (not recorded which). This chain joins TRBV4-1 and TRBJ2-3; TRBD1 matches at 11 bases. CDR3 amino acids: CASSQGRTGGLRDTQYF. In DNA form, the CDR3 reads TGCGCCAGCAGCCAAGGGCGGACAGGGGGCCTTCGAGATACGCAGTATTTT.